This T cell receptor beta chain is from a study of blood T cell repertoires in COVID-19. Patients from Seattle were sampled longitudinally, starting during active infection. Original handling: Estimated nucleated cell counts came from reference gene primer amplification. Assay used: immunoSEQ multiplex PCR; TCRdb lists only in-frame clones, some missing. V and J calls plus clone size are reproduced from that table; the DNA served to infer D and trimming. The sample lists under 45,000 clones; over 70% were seen once. The length of the CDR3 is 17 residues. With V trimmed by 0 bases and J by 2 bases, 7 bases remained unmatched. CDR1 and CDR2 from the germline V gene are SGHNT and YYREEE (reference sequence).

The receptor's source is a man between 65 and 85 years old with COVID-19, enrolled during active disease. The chain couples TRBV5-4 to TRBJ2-1; 8 bases match TRBD2. The sample taken for sequencing was peripheral blood. The DNA of the CDR3 is TGTGCCAGCAGCTTGGCTTCGGGAGCGGGAGCCTACAATGAGCAGTTCTTC. Translated, it gives CASSLASGAGAYNEQFF.